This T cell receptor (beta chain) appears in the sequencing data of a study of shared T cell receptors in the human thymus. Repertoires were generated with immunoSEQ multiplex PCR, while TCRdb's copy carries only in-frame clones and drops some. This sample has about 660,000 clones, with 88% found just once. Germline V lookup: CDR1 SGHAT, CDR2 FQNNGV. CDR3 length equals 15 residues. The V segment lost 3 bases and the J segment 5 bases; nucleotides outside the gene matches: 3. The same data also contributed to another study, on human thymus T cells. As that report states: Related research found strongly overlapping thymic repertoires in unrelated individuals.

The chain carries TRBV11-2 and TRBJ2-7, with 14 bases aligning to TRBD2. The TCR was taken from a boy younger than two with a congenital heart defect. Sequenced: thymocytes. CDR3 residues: CASSFGTSGSDEQYF. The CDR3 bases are TGTGCCAGCAGCTTCGGGACTAGCGGGAGCGACGAGCAGTACTTC.